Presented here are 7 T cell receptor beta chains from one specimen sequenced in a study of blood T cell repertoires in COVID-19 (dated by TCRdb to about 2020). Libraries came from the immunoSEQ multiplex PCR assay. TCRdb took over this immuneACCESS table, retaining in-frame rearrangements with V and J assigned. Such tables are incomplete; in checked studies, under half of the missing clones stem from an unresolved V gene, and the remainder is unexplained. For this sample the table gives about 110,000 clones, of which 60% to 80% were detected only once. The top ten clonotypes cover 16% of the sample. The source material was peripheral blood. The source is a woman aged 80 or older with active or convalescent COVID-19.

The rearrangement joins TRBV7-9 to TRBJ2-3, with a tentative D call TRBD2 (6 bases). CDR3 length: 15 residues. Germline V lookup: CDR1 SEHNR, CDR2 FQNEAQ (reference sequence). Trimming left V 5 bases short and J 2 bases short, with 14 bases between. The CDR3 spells CASSPTTSHTDTQYF. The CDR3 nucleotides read TGTGCCAGCAGCCCCACTACTAGCCACACAGATACGCAGTATTTT.

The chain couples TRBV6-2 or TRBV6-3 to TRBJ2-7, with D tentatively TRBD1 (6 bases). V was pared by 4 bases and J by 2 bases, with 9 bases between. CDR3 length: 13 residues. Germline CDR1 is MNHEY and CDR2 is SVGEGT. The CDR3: CASSFNRAYEQYF. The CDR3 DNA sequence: TGTGCCAGCAGTTTCAACAGGGCCTACGAGCAGTACTTC.

The CDR3 is CASPRGAYTEAFF. The CDR3 region has the DNA TGTGCCAGTCCTCGGGGGGCTTACACTGAAGCTTTCTTT. This chain joins TRBV27 and TRBJ1-1; possible D gene TRBD1, 6 bases. In germline, CDR1 is MNHEY, CDR2 SMNVEV (reference sequence). The CDR3 loop spans 13 amino acids. Trimming took off 9 bases at V and 3 bases at J, with 14 bases between the two ends.

CDR3 nucleotide sequence: TGTGCCAGCAGCTTAGGGGCTAGCGAGATCTACGAGCAGTACTTC. Translating it yields CASSLGASEIYEQYF. The genes are TRBV7-7 and TRBJ2-7; TRBD2 might be the D (6 bases). The V end lost 1 base, the J end lost 3 bases, and 13 bases lay between the germline ends. In germline, CDR1 is SSHAT, CDR2 FNYEAQ (reference sequence). This CDR3 contains 15 residues.

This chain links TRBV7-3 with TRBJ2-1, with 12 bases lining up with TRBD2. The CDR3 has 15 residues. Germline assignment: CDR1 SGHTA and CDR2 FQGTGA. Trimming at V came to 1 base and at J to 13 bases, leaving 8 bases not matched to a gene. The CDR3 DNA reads TGTGCCAGCAGCTTAAGGGCTAGCGGGAGGGATCGTCAGTTCTTC. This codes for CASSLRASGRDRQFF.

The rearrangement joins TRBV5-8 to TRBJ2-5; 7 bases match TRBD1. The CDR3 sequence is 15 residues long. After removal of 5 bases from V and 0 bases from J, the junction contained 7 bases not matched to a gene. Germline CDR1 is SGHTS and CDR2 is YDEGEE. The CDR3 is CASSRRDSHQETQYF. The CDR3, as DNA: TGTGCCAGCAGTCGTAGGGACAGTCACCAAGAGACCCAGTACTTC. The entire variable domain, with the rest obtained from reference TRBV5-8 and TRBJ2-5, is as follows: EAGVTQSPTHLIKTRGQQATLRCSPISGHTSVYWYQQALGLGLQFLLWYDEGEERNRGNFPPRFSGRQFPNYSSELNVNALELEDSALYLCASSRRDSHQETQYFGPGTRLLVL.

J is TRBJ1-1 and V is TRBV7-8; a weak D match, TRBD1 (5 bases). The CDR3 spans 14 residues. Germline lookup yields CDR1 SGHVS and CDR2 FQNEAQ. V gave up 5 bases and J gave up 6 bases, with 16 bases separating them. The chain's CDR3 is CASSPHSRAAEAFF. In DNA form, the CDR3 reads TGTGCCAGCAGCCCACACTCCAGGGCCGCTGAAGCTTTCTTT. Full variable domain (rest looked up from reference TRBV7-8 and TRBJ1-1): GAGVSQSPRYKVAKRGQDVALRCDPISGHVSLFWYQQALGQGPEFLTYFQNEAQLDKSGLPSDRFFAERPEGSVSTLKIQRTQQEDSAVYLCASSPHSRAAEAFFGQGTRLTVV.